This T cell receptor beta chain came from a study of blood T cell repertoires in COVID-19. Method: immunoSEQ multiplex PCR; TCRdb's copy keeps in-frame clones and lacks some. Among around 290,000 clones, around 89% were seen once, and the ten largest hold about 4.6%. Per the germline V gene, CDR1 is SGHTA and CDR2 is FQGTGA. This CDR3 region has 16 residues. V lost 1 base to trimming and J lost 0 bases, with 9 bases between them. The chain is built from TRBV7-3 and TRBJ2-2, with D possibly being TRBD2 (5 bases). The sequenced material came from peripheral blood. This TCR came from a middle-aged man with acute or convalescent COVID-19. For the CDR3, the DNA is TGTGCCAGCAGCTTAAATCCGGGGACGAACACCGGGGAGCTGTTTTTT. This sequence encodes CASSLNPGTNTGELFF.